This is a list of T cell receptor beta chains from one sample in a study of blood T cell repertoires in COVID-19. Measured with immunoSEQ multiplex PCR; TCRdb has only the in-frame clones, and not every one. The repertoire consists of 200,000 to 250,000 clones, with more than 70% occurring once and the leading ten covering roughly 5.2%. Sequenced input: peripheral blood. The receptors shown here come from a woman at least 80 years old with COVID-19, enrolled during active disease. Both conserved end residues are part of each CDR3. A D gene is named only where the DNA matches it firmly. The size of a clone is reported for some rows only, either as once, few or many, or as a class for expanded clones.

TGTGCCAGCAGCAGTAGCGGGTCAGGGATGGACACTGAAGCTTTCTTT,CASSSSGSGMDTEAFF,TRBJ1-1,TRBV7-9,.,16,.
TGCGCCAGCAGCCCCGCGGACAGGGGAAACACCGGGGAGCTGTTTTTT,CASSPADRGNTGELFF,TRBJ2-2,TRBV4-1,.,16,TRBD1
TGTGCCAGTAGCCTTGCAACGGTTCGGGGCACTGAAGCTTTCTTT,CASSLATVRGTEAFF,TRBJ1-1,TRBV19,.,15,.
TGTGCCAGCAGCGTAGGTTCCGGGACAGGGAGGGCAGATACGCAGTATTTT,CASSVGSGTGRADTQYF,TRBJ2-3,TRBV7-6,.,17,TRBD1
TGTGCCAGCTCACCGATTGACAGGGGGAACACTGAAGCTTTCTTT,CASSPIDRGNTEAFF,TRBJ1-1,TRBV18,.,15,TRBD1
TGTGCCAGCAGCTTGGACCCTTCCTCGAGTGGCTACACCTTC,CASSLDPSSSGYTF,TRBJ1-2,TRBV5-4,.,14,.
TGTGCCAGCAGTTACGAGACAGCGAATTCACCCCTCCACTTT,CASSYETANSPLHF,TRBJ1-6,TRBV6-2/TRBV6-3,.,14,.
TGTGCCAGCAGGCCGGGGACAACTAATGAAAAACTGTTTTTT,CASRPGTTNEKLFF,TRBJ1-4,TRBV6-5,few,14,.
TGTGCCAGCAGCTTGAAGTCGACAGGGGCATACTACGAGCAGTACTTC,CASSLKSTGAYYEQYF,TRBJ2-7,TRBV5-4,.,16,TRBD1
TGTGCCAGCAGCGTGAAGGGGAGGGACACTGAAGCTTTCTTT,CASSVKGRDTEAFF,TRBJ1-1,TRBV9,.,14,.
TGTGCCAGCAGCCGGGACTCTAGCGGGGGAGATACGCAGTATTTT,CASSRDSSGGDTQYF,TRBJ2-3,TRBV7-2,.,15,TRBD2
TGTGCCAGCAGTGACCCTAGACAGGGGGCTGGTACGCAGTATTTT,CASSDPRQGAGTQYF,TRBJ2-3,TRBV25-1,.,15,TRBD1
TGTGCCAGCAGCTTAGATGACAGGGGGCGGACTAACTATGGCTACACCTTC,CASSLDDRGRTNYGYTF,TRBJ1-2,TRBV11-2,.,17,TRBD1
TGTGCCAGCAGCCCTACATACGGGACAGCCCAAGAGACCCAGTACTTC,CASSPTYGTAQETQYF,TRBJ2-5,TRBV7-6,.,16,TRBD1
TGCAGCGCGGCCGAGGCTGGCCCAGATACGCAGTATTTT,CSAAEAGPDTQYF,TRBJ2-3,TRBV29-1,once,13,.
TGTGCCAGCAGCCCCTCTTTGGGCAGAGCTAGCAATCAGCCCCAGCATTTT,CASSPSLGRASNQPQHF,TRBJ1-5,TRBV28,once,17,.
TGTGCCAGCAGTGAACTAGCGGGGGGCTACAATGAGCAGTTCTTC,CASSELAGGYNEQFF,TRBJ2-1,TRBV2,.,15,TRBD2
TGTGCCAGCAGCCGGCGGCCTTCGAACACTGAAGCTTTCTTT,CASSRRPSNTEAFF,TRBJ1-1,TRBV7-8,.,14,.
TGTGCCAGCAGGTCAACAGGGGGGGATTGGTATGGCACAGATACGCAGTATTTT,CASRSTGGDWYGTDTQYF,TRBJ2-3,TRBV28,.,18,.
TGTGCCAGCAGCCAGTACGGGGGTGGGGAGACCCAGTACTTC,CASSQYGGGETQYF,TRBJ2-5,TRBV3-1/TRBV3-2,.,14,.
TGTGCCAGTAGCAAGACAGTCTTCAATGAGCAGTTCTTC,CASSKTVFNEQFF,TRBJ2-1,TRBV19,.,13,.
TGTGCCAGTATCAACCCGGACATACTGAACACTGAAGCTTTCTTT,CASINPDILNTEAFF,TRBJ1-1,TRBV19,.,15,.
TGTGCCAGTGGGGACAGGGAGACCACTGAAGCTTTCTTT,CASGDRETTEAFF,TRBJ1-1,TRBV10-3,few,13,TRBD1
TGTGCCACCAGTCCCCCGGGGTCCGGGGAGCTGTTTTTT,CATSPPGSGELFF,TRBJ2-2,TRBV24-1,once,13,.
TGCGCCAGCAGCCAAGACTCCCCGGGGGGGTTGGGCACTGAAGCTTTCTTT,CASSQDSPGGLGTEAFF,TRBJ1-1,TRBV4-1,.,17,.
TGTGCCAGCAGCGTCACTAGCGGGGGTAGGGAGCAGTTCTTC,CASSVTSGGREQFF,TRBJ2-1,TRBV9,few,14,TRBD2
TGCGCCAGCAGCGCCAACATCGATTCACCCCTCCACTTT,CASSANIDSPLHF,TRBJ1-6,TRBV5-1,.,13,.
TGTGCCAGCAGCCAAGTAGCGGCTAACTATGGCTACACCTTC,CASSQVAANYGYTF,TRBJ1-2,TRBV3-1/TRBV3-2,.,14,.
TGTGCCAGCAGTTACAGGGCGGGCTATGGCTACACCTTC,CASSYRAGYGYTF,TRBJ1-2,TRBV6-2/TRBV6-3,.,13,.
TGTGCCAGCAGTCCCCCGCGGGCCACCGAGCAGTACTTC,CASSPPRATEQYF,TRBJ2-7,TRBV7-9,.,13,.
TGTGCCAGTAGTTGGGCTATTGAAGCTTTCTTT,CASSWAIEAFF,TRBJ1-1,TRBV19,once,11,.
TGTGCCAGTAAGGGAACTAGCGGGGAAACCGGGGAGCTGTTTTTT,CASKGTSGETGELFF,TRBJ2-2,TRBV2,.,15,TRBD2
TGTGCCAGCAGTCTAGCGGGGGGAGCCTGGGAGACCCAGTACTTC,CASSLAGGAWETQYF,TRBJ2-5,TRBV2,.,15,TRBD2
TGTGCCAGCAGTTTATCGAGCAGGGGGGGCAATCAGCCCCAGCATTTT,CASSLSSRGGNQPQHF,TRBJ1-5,TRBV27,once,16,TRBD1
TGTGCCAGCAGCCCCACTCTGGACAGCCAAGAGACCCAGTACTTC,CASSPTLDSQETQYF,TRBJ2-5,TRBV9,once,15,.